The TCR beta chain described here comes from a study of T cells after somatic rescue of genetic block. CDR3 length: 15 amino acids. V dropped 7 bases and J dropped 0; count of bases not matched to a gene: 9. CDR1 SNHLY and CDR2 FYNNEI come from the germline V gene. Sequencing used immunoSEQ multiplex PCR; TCRdb keeps in-frame clones, though not all of them. The repertoire holds 70,000 or so clones, with about 92% as singletons. Sequenced material: peripheral blood mononuclear cells (PBMCs). The V call is TRBV2, the J call TRBJ2-7; 7 bases align to TRBD1. The clonotype originates from a man in his forties. The CDR3 region is CASIGDWTGSYEQYF. The CDR3 DNA follows: TGTGCCAGCATCGGAGATTGGACAGGCTCCTACGAGCAGTACTTC.